Described below is a single TCR beta chain sequence and its context. As yet, its antigen is unknown. The data are from a study of response to subunit inactivated influenza vaccine. TCRdb recomputed calls from the RT-PCR reads with MiXCR, one row per CDR3 protein. The data hold approximately 500,000 distinct CDR3 sequences, with 13% observed a single time. The CDR3 consists of 15 residues. The V segment lost 0 bases and the J segment 1 base; nucleotides outside the gene matches: 3. Germline assignment: CDR1 SGDLS and CDR2 YYNGEE. Study conclusions and caveats: Researchers suggested that each seasonal influenza vaccination recruits few new T cells.

This sequence originates from a man aged 45 to 65 who received an inactivated influenza vaccine. The chain combines TRBV9 with TRBJ2-7, with 8 bases fitting TRBD2. The specimen comprised PBMCs from blood, sampled more than 35 days after vaccination. The CDR3 reads CASSVGTGGSYEQYF. In DNA, the CDR3 is TGTGCCAGCAGCGTAGGAACGGGAGGGTCCTACGAGCAGTACTTC. The full variable domain, in which reference TRBV9 and TRBJ2-7 provide the parts outside the CDR3, is DSGVTQTPKHLITATGQRVTLRCSPRSGDLSVYWYQQSLDQGLQFLIQYYNGEERAKGNILERFSAQQFPDLHSELNLSSLELGDSALYFCASSVGTGGSYEQYFGPGTRLTVT.